This T cell receptor beta chain was recorded in a study of T cells after yellow fever vaccination. Overall study context: For low cell numbers, libraries were made with SMART-Seq v4 Ultra Low Input.

TCRdb reanalysed the 5' RACE reads using MiXCR and keeps one entry per CDR3 protein. The sample carries 95,000 to 150,000 distinct CDR3 sequences, roughly 10% recorded once. Study-wide results and limits: Subsequent to the booster, the majority of primary-vaccination clones reappeared (around 96% CD4, 85% to 90% CD8). FACS-sorted repertoires might harbor abundant contaminating clonotypes from the bulk population. Clonotype sharing between CD4 and CD8 compartments was small.

This clonotype was seen a handful of times. Its antigen is unidentified. The sample in question was CD8+ T cells sorted from PBMCs, obtained on the day of the yellow fever booster vaccination. This TCR came from a man between 18 and 35 years old who received the YFV17D yellow fever vaccine.

CDR3 sequence (DNA): TGTGCCAGCAGCAACCGGGCCCTAGGGACTGAAGCTTTCTTT. This codes for CASSNRALGTEAFF. This chain joins TRBV7-8 and TRBJ1-1; D gene unclear. Germline V CDR1 and CDR2: SGHVS, FQNEAQ. The CDR3 has 14 amino acids. V was shortened by 5 bases and J by 5 bases, with 15 bases between the two germline ends.